This T cell receptor beta chain was identified during a study of T cell repertoires in ileal Crohn's disease. Sequencing was performed with immunoSEQ multiplex PCR; in TCRdb, only in-frame clones are kept and a portion is missing. The data show roughly 14,000 clones, 80% to 85% seen once. CDR3 length equals 13 residues. Germline CDR1 reads LNHDA; CDR2 reads SQIVND (reference sequence). V dropped 4 bases and J dropped 8 bases, with 12 bases sitting between them. This TCR derives from an adult with Crohn's disease. The material sequenced was ileal tissue. The chain recombines TRBV19 with TRBJ2-1; tentatively, D is TRBD1 (6 bases). The CDR3 region has the DNA TGTGCCAGTAGTACCCGGACAGTGGATGAGCAGTTCTTC. It yields the protein CASSTRTVDEQFF.